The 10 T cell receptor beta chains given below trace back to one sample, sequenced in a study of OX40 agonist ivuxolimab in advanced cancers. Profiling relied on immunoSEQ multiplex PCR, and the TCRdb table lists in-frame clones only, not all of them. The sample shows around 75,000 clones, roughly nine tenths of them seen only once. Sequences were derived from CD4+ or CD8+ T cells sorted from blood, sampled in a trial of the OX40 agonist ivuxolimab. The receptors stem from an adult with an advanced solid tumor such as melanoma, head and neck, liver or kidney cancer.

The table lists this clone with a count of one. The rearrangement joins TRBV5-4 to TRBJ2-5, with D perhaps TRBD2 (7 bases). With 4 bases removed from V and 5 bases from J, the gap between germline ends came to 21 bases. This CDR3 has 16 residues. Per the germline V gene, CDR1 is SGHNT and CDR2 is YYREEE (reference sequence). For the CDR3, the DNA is TGTGCCAGCAGCCCGAGGGGGGGGAGGGCCTCCGAGACCCAGTACTTC. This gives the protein CASSPRGGRASETQYF.

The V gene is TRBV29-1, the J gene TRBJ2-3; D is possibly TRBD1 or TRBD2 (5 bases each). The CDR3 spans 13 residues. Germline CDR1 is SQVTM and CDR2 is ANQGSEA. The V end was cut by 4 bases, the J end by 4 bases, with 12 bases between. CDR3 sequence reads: CSVAHLGADTQYF. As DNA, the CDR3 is TGCAGCGTTGCCCACTTGGGGGCAGATACGCAGTATTTT.

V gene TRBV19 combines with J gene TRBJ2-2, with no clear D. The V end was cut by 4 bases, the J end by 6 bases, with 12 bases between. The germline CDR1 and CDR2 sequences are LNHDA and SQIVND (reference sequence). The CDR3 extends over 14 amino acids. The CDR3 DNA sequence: TGTGCCAGTAGTAGAGACTCGGTCCCCGGGGAGCTGTTTTTT. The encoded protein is CASSRDSVPGELFF.

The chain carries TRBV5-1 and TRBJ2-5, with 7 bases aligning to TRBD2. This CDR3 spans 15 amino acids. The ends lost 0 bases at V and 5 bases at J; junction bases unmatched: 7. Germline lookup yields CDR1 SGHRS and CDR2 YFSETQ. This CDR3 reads CASSLGASGSETQYF. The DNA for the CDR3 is TGCGCCAGCAGCTTGGGGGCTAGCGGATCGGAGACCCAGTACTTC. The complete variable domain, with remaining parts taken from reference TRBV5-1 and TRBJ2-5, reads KAGVTQTPRYLIKTRGQQVTLSCSPISGHRSVSWYQQTPGQGLQFLFEYFSETQRNKGNFPGRFSGRQFSNSRSEMNVSTLELGDSALYLCASSLGASGSETQYFGPGTRLLVL.

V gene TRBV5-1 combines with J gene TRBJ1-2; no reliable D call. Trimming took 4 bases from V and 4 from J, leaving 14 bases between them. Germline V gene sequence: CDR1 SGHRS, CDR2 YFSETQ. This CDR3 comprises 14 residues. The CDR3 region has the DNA TGCGCCAGCAGCCCGAGGGAGATGGGCTATGGCTACACCTTC. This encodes CASSPREMGYGYTF. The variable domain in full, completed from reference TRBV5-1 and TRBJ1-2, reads KAGVTQTPRYLIKTRGQQVTLSCSPISGHRSVSWYQQTPGQGLQFLFEYFSETQRNKGNFPGRFSGRQFSNSRSEMNVSTLELGDSALYLCASSPREMGYGYTFGSGTRLTVV.

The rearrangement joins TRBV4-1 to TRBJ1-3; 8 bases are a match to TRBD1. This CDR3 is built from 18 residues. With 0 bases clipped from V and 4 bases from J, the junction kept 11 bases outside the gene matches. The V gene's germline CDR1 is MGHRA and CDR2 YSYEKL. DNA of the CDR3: TGCGCCAGCAGCCAAGAAGGTCGGACAGGGAGAAGGGGAAACACCATATATTTT. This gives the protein CASSQEGRTGRRGNTIYF.

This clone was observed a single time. CDR3 residues: CASSSPGQGGYEQYF. DNA of the CDR3: TGTGCCAGCAGCTCCCCGGGACAGGGCGGCTACGAGCAGTACTTC. This chain joins TRBV7-9 and TRBJ2-7; 9 bases agree with TRBD1. The CDR3 contains 15 residues. CDR1 SEHNR and CDR2 FQNEAQ come from the germline V gene (reference sequence). Trimming at V came to 4 bases and at J to 3 bases, leaving 7 bases not matched to a gene.

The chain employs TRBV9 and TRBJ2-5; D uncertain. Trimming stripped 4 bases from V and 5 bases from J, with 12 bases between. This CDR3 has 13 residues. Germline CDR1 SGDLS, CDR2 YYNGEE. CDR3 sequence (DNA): TGTGCCAGCAGCTCCCACGGGCGGGAGACCCAGTACTTC. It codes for CASSSHGRETQYF.

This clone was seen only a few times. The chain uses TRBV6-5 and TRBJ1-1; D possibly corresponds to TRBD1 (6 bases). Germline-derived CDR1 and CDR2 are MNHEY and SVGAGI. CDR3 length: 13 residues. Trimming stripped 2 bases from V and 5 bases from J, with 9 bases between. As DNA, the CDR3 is TGTGCCAGCAGTTACATGAGGGGGACTGAAGCTTTCTTT. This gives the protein CASSYMRGTEAFF.

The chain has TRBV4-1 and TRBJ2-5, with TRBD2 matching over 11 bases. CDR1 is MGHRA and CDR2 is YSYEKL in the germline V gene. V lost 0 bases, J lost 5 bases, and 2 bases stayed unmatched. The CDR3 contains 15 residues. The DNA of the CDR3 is TGCGCCAGCAGCCAAGACCTAGCGGGAGGTGAGACCCAGTACTTC. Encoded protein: CASSQDLAGGETQYF.